This TCR beta chain stems from a study of T cells in Graves' hyperthyroidism and ophthalmopathy. The investigators amplified TCR beta CDR3 regions from RNA transcripts. An initial round of RT-PCR targeting the TCR CDR3 relied on the HTBI primer set. Each CDR3 protein gets one entry after TCRdb re-called the multiplex PCR reads with MiXCR. The sample holds 400,000 to 500,000 distinct CDR3 sequences, 14% to 15% seen once. Germline V lookup: CDR1 GTSNPN, CDR2 SVGIG (reference sequence). This CDR3 comprises 13 residues. The V end lost 0 bases, the J end lost 0 bases, and 6 bases lay between the germline ends. This clonotype came up a few times.

Sequences were obtained from blood. The sequence was obtained from a man younger than 35 with Graves' ophthalmopathy. The rearrangement links TRBV30 to TRBJ2-7; no clear D gene. This CDR3 is CAWSVPDSYEQYF. The CDR3 DNA follows: TGTGCCTGGAGTGTACCCGACTCCTACGAGCAGTACTTC.